The 3 T cell receptor beta chains in this list originate from one sample, sequenced in a study of post-analysis software for immune sequencing data. Overall study results and limits: There were roughly five TRBV segments more frequent in patients than controls, and TRBV5-6, TRBV5-1 and TRBV20-1 were among them.

Their specific antigens are unknown. Unique molecular identifiers tagged the TCR beta cDNA libraries. TCRdb reprocessed the PCR reads with MiXCR, giving one entry per CDR3 protein. The sample lists about 810,000 distinct CDR3 sequences; roughly half were seen once. Sequenced: blood. The receptor source for this set is a girl aged 5-17 years with multiple sclerosis.

V is TRBV5-1 and J is TRBJ2-5; the match to TRBD2 covers 10 bases. The J call is doubtful: the DNA matches TRBJ2-7 better. The CDR3 length is 15 residues. Germline-derived CDR1 and CDR2 are SGHRS and YFSETQ. CDR3 DNA sequence: TGCGCCAGCAGCTTCCCCAGCGGGAGGGCCTACGAGCAGTACTTC. It codes for CASSFPSGRAYEQYF.

The V and J genes are TRBV6-5 and TRBJ2-5; D ambiguous. The CDR3 totals 14 residues. V gave up 2 bases and J gave up 4 bases, with 11 bases separating them. CDR1 MNHEY and CDR2 SVGAGI come from the germline V gene. The chain's CDR3 is CASSYRASPETQYF. Written as DNA, the CDR3 is TGTGCCAGCAGTTACCGGGCTAGTCCAGAGACCCAGTACTTC.

There are a few counts of this clonotype. CDR3 coding DNA: TGTGCCAGCAGCCAAGAACAGGGGGGTGGCTACGAGCAGTACTTC. Its protein is CASSQEQGGGYEQYF. The gene calls are TRBV3-1 and TRBJ2-7; 8 bases match TRBD1. With 0 bases clipped from V and 3 bases from J, the junction kept 4 bases outside the gene matches. The CDR3 length is 15 residues. From germline, CDR1 is LGHDT and CDR2 YNNKEL (reference sequence).